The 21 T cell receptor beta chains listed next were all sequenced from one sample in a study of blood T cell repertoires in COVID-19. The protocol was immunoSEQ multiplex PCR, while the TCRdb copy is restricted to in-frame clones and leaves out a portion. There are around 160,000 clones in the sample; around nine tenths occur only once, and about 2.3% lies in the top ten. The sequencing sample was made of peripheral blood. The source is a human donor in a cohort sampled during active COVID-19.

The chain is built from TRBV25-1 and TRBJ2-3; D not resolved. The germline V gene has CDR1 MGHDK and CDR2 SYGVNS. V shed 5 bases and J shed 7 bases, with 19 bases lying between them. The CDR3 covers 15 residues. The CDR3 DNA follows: TGTGCCAGCAGTCTAGGAAGTGCTGCACTATATACGCAGTATTTT. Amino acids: CASSLGSAALYTQYF.

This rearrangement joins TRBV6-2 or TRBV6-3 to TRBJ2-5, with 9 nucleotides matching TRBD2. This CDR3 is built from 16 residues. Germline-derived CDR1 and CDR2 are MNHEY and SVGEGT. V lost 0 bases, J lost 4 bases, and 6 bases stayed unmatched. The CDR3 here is CASSYSAGGPGETQYF. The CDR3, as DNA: TGTGCCAGCAGTTACTCGGCGGGGGGGCCGGGAGAGACCCAGTACTTC.

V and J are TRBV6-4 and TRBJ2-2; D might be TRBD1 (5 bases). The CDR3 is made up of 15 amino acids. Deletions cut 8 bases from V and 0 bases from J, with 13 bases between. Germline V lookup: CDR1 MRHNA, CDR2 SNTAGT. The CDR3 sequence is CASAKEGANTGELFF. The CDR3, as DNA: TGTGCCAGCGCAAAAGAAGGGGCGAACACCGGGGAGCTGTTTTTT.

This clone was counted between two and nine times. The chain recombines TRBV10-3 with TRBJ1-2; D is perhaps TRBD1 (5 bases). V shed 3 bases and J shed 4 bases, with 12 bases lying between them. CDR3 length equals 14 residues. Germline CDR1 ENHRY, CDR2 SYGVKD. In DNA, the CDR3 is TGTGCCATCAGTGACGCAGGGTACGGCTATGGCTACACCTTC. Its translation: CAISDAGYGYGYTF.

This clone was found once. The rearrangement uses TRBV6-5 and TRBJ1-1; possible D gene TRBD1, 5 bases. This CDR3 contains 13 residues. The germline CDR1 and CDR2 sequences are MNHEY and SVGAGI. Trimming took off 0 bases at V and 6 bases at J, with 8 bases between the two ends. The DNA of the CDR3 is TGTGCCAGCAGTTACTCGTCGGGGGCTGAAGCTTTCTTT. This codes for CASSYSSGAEAFF.

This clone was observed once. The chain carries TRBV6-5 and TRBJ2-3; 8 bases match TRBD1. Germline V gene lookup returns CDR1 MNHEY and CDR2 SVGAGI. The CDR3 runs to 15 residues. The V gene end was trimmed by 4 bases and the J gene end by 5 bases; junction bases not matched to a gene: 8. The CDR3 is CASSFQGAGGDTQYF. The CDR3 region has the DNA TGTGCCAGCAGTTTCCAGGGGGCCGGGGGAGATACGCAGTATTTT.

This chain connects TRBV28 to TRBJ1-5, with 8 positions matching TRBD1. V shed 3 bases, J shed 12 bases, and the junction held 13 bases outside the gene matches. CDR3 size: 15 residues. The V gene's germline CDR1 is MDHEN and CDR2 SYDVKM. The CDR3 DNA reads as TGTGCCAGCAGTTTCTCGAGGACAGGGAGCTCTGGCCAGCATTTT. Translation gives CASSFSRTGSSGQHF.

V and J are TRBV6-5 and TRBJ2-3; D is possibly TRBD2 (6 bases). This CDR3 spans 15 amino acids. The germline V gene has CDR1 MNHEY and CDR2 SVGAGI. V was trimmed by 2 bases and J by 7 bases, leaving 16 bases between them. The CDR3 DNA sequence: TGTGCCAGCAGTTACGGATCCGGAGGGTCACATACGCAGTATTTT. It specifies CASSYGSGGSHTQYF.

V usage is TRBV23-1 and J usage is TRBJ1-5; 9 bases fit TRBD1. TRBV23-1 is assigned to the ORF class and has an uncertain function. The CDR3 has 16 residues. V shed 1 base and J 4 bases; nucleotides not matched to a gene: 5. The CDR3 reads CASSQWTGVWNQPQHF. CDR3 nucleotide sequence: TGCGCCAGCAGTCAATGGACAGGGGTATGGAATCAGCCCCAGCATTTT.

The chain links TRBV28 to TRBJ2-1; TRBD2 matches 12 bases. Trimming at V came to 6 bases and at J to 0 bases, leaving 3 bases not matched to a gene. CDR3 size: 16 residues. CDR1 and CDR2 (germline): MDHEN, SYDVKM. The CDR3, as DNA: TGTGCCAGCAGGTCACTAGCGGGAGGCTCCTACAATGAGCAGTTCTTC. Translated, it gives CASRSLAGGSYNEQFF. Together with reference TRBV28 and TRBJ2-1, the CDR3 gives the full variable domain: DVKVTQSSRYLVKRTGEKVFLECVQDMDHENMFWYRQDPGLGLRLIYFSYDVKMKEKGDIPEGYSVSREKKERFSLILESASTNQTSMYLCASRSLAGGSYNEQFFGPGTRLTVL.

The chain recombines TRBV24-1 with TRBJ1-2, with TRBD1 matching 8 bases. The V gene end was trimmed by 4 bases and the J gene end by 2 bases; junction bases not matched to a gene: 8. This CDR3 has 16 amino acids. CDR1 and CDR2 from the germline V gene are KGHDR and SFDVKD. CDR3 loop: CATSELTGTGNYGYTF. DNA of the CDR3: TGTGCCACCAGTGAACTAACCGGGACAGGAAACTATGGCTACACCTTC.

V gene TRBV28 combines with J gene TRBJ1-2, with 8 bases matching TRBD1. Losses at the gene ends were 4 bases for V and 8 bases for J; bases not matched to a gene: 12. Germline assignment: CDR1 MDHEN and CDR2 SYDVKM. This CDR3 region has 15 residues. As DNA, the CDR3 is TGTGCCAGCAGTTCCACCGGGACAGGCAGGGGAGGCTACACCTTC. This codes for CASSSTGTGRGGYTF.

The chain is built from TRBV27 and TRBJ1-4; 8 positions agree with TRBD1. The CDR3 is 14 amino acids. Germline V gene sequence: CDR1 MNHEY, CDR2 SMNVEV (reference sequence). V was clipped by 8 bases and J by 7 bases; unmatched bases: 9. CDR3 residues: CASGLQGVVEKLFF. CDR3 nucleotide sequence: TGTGCCAGCGGCTTACAGGGGGTGGTTGAAAAACTGTTTTTT.

The CDR3 protein is CASSLGTDSINSPLHF. Here the CDR3 DNA reads TGCGCCAGCAGCCTCGGGACAGACTCTATAAATTCACCCCTCCACTTT. The gene calls are TRBV4-3 and TRBJ1-6; 7 nucleotides agree with TRBD1. The germline V gene has CDR1 LGHNA and CDR2 YSLEER. V shed 4 bases, J shed 7 bases, and the junction held 10 bases outside the gene matches. The CDR3 spans 16 residues.

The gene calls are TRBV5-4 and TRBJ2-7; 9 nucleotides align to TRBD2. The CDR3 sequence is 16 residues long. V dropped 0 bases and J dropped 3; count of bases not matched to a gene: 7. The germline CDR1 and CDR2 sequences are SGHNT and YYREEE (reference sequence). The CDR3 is CASSLGSSGGRYEQYF. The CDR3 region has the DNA TGTGCCAGCAGCTTGGGATCGAGCGGGGGGCGCTACGAGCAGTACTTC.

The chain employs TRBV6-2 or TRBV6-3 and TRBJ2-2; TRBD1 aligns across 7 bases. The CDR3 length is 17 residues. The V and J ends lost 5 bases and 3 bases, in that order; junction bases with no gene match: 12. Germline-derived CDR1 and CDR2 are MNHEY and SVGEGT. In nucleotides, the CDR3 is TGTGCCAGCAGTACGACGCGACAGGGTATCTACACCGGGGAGCTGTTTTTT. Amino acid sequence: CASSTTRQGIYTGELFF.

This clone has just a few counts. The CDR3 loop reads CASSLKLAGVEYEQYF. CDR3 DNA: TGTGCCAGCAGCTTAAAGCTAGCGGGAGTGGAGTACGAGCAGTACTTC. The chain couples TRBV7-2 to TRBJ2-7, with 10 bases aligning to TRBD2. CDR1 and CDR2 (germline): SGHTA, FQGNSA. V lost 2 bases, J lost 4 bases, and 8 bases stayed unmatched. The CDR3 covers 16 residues.

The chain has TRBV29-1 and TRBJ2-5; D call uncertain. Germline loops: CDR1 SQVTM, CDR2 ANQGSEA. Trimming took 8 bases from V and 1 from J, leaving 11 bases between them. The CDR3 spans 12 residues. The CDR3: CSTRSSQETQYF. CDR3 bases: TGCAGCACAAGGAGTAGCCAAGAGACCCAGTACTTC. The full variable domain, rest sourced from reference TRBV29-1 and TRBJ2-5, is SAVISQKPSRDICQRGTSLTIQCQVDSQVTMMFWYRQQPGQSLTLIATANQGSEATYESGFVIDKFPISRPNLTFSTLTVSNMSPEDSSIYLCSTRSSQETQYFGPGTRLLVL.

As DNA, the CDR3 is TGTGCCAGCAGCTCAATCAGGACGGGAGACACTGAAGCTTTCTTT. It specifies CASSSIRTGDTEAFF. The rearrangement uses TRBV28 and TRBJ1-1; D not certain. Trimming shortened V by 6 bases and J by 3 bases, and 17 bases separated the two germline ends. In germline, CDR1 is MDHEN, CDR2 SYDVKM. The CDR3 sequence is 15 residues long.

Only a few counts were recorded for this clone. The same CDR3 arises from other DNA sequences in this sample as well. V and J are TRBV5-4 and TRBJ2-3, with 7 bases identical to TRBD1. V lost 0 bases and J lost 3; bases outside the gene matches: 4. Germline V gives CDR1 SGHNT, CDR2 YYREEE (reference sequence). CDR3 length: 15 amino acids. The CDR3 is CASSLDRGLTDTQYF. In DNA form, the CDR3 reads TGTGCCAGCAGCTTGGACAGGGGTTTGACAGATACGCAGTATTTT.

The CDR3 bases are TGTGCCAGTAGTACTCTAGCGGGCATGGAGCAGTACTTC. It is translated as CASSTLAGMEQYF. The gene calls are TRBV19 and TRBJ2-7; 8 bases agree with TRBD2. The V and J ends lost 4 bases and 7 bases, in that order; junction bases with no gene match: 6. The CDR3 length is 13 residues. Per germline, CDR1 LNHDA and CDR2 SQIVND (reference sequence). The whole variable domain, filled in from reference TRBV19 and TRBJ2-7, reads DGGITQSPKYLFRKEGQNVTLSCEQNLNHDAMYWYRQDPGQGLRLIYYSQIVNDFQKGDIAEGYSVSREKKESFPLTVTSAQKNPTAFYLCASSTLAGMEQYFGPGTRLTVT.